Below, 25 T cell receptor beta chains from the same sample are listed, as sequenced in a study of CD8 T cells in Susac syndrome. Roughly 0.45 to 1 ug RNA was reverse transcribed with random hexamers. Using its own MiXCR run on the immunoSEQ multiplex PCR reads, TCRdb lists one record per CDR3 protein. The sample comprises 160,000 or so distinct CDR3 sequences, roughly 95% of which are singletons, and about 0.086% rests with the top ten. Sequences were obtained from CD4+ T cells from PBMCs. These receptors were taken from a human donor with multiple sclerosis.

The CDR3 region is CAWSSSTDTQYF. CDR3 nucleotides: TGTGCCTGGTCCTCTAGCACAGATACGCAGTATTTT. The V and J genes are TRBV30 and TRBJ2-3; D is uncertain. The germline V gene has CDR1 GTSNPN and CDR2 SVGIG (reference sequence). This CDR3 spans 12 amino acids. V lost 5 bases and J 0 bases, leaving 6 bases between the germline ends.

A single count supports this clonotype. This chain joins TRBV4-2 and TRBJ2-7; 9 positions match TRBD2. The CDR3 contains 16 residues. Trimming removed 0 bases from V and 5 bases from J; junction bases left unmatched: 8. Germline CDR1 is LGHNA and CDR2 is YNFKEQ. The CDR3 coding sequence is TGTGCCAGCAGCCAAGATAGGAGCGGGAGGACCGACGAGCAGTACTTC. It specifies CASSQDRSGRTDEQYF.

J is TRBJ2-7 and V is TRBV20-1; TRBD1 aligns across 7 bases. The trim removed 6 bases at V and 0 bases at J, leaving 14 bases unmatched. The CDR3 extends over 16 amino acids. Looked up from germline, CDR1 is DFQATT and CDR2 is SNEGSKA (reference sequence). CDR3 bases: TGCAGTGCCATCGAACTACAGGGGTGGTACTCCTACGAGCAGTACTTC. Protein: CSAIELQGWYSYEQYF.

The V call is TRBV11-1, the J call TRBJ2-6; 7 bases fit TRBD1. This CDR3 is 20 amino acids long. The trim removed 6 bases at V and 0 bases at J, leaving 17 bases unmatched. The germline V gene encodes CDR1 SGHAT and CDR2 FQDESV (reference sequence). This CDR3 reads CASRYLPPGQLYSGANVLTF. CDR3 in DNA: TGTGCCAGCAGATATCTCCCACCGGGACAGCTCTACTCTGGGGCCAACGTCCTGACTTTC.

The rearrangement links TRBV25-1 to TRBJ1-3; D uncertain. The germline gives CDR1 MGHDK, CDR2 SYGVNS. Trimming stripped 4 bases from V and 0 bases from J, with 10 bases between. The CDR3 length is 15 residues. The CDR3 is CASSGPPVSGNTIYF. The CDR3, as DNA: TGTGCCAGCAGTGGCCCTCCGGTCTCTGGAAACACCATATATTTT.

The chain recombines TRBV7-9 with TRBJ1-5; tentative D call: TRBD1 (5 bases). V was pared by 5 bases and J by 5 bases, with 13 bases between. The CDR3 covers 14 residues. CDR1 is SEHNR, CDR2 FQNEAQ, per germline (reference sequence). CDR3 protein: CASSLGGGYQPQHF. CDR3 in DNA: TGTGCCAGCAGCCTAGGCGGGGGGTATCAGCCCCAGCATTTT. The full variable domain, in which reference TRBV7-9 and TRBJ1-5 provide the parts outside the CDR3, is DTGVSQNPRHKITKRGQNVTFRCDPISEHNRLYWYRQTLGQGPEFLTYFQNEAQLEKSRLLSDRFSAERPKGSFSTLEIQRTEQGDSAMYLCASSLGGGYQPQHFGDGTRLSIL.

V is TRBV7-9 and J is TRBJ2-1, with 15 bases matching TRBD2. The CDR3 covers 16 residues. V shed 5 bases and J 10 bases; nucleotides not matched to a gene: 9. Germline values: CDR1 SEHNR, CDR2 FQNEAQ (reference sequence). As DNA, the CDR3 is TGTGCCAGCAGCGCCACGGGACTAGCGGGAGGAGGGGAGCAGTTCTTC. Translation: CASSATGLAGGGEQFF. The complete variable domain, with remaining parts taken from reference TRBV7-9 and TRBJ2-1, reads DTGVSQNPRHKITKRGQNVTFRCDPISEHNRLYWYRQTLGQGPEFLTYFQNEAQLEKSRLLSDRFSAERPKGSFSTLEIQRTEQGDSAMYLCASSATGLAGGGEQFFGPGTRLTVL.

V usage is TRBV30 and J usage is TRBJ1-3, with D perhaps TRBD1 (6 bases). The CDR3 has 11 amino acids. The germline gives CDR1 GTSNPN, CDR2 SVGIG (reference sequence). CDR3 residues: CATGTSDTIYF. As DNA, the CDR3 is TGTGCGACCGGGACATCAGACACCATATATTTT.

The chain is built from TRBV20-1 and TRBJ2-5; the match to TRBD1 covers 8 bases. Germline V gene sequence: CDR1 DFQATT, CDR2 SNEGSKA (reference sequence). The CDR3 sequence is 15 residues long. V was pared by 4 bases and J by 5 bases, with 12 bases of the junction left unmatched. CDR3 loop: CSATDRGSARETQYF. CDR3 DNA: TGCAGTGCTACTGACAGGGGATCAGCCAGGGAGACCCAGTACTTC.

The CDR3 reads CASSFRGQYTEAFF. CDR3 in DNA: TGTGCCAGCAGCTTCCGGGGCCAATACACTGAAGCTTTCTTT. The chain recombines TRBV7-2 with TRBJ1-1; the D gene is possibly TRBD1 (5 bases). The V gene lost 3 bases and the J gene lost 3 bases, with 11 bases spanning the gap. This CDR3 is built from 14 residues. Germline values: CDR1 SGHTA, CDR2 FQGNSA.

This clonotype was counted a single time. This sequence joins TRBV11-2 and TRBJ2-7, with 8 bases that match TRBD2. Trimming took 0 bases from V and 3 from J; bases not matched to a gene: 10. There are 17 residues in the CDR3. The V gene's germline CDR1 is SGHAT and CDR2 FQNNGV. The CDR3 region has the DNA TGTGCCAGCAGCTTAGATTCCGGATTAGCGGGATACTACGAGCAGTACTTC. Protein product: CASSLDSGLAGYYEQYF. The variable domain in full, with the rest retrieved from reference TRBV11-2 and TRBJ2-7, is EAGVAQSPRYKIIEKRQSVAFWCNPISGHATLYWYQQILGQGPKLLIQFQNNGVVDDSQLPKDRFSAERLKGVDSTLKIQPAKLEDSAVYLCASSLDSGLAGYYEQYFGPGTRLTVT.

The V gene is TRBV12-3 or TRBV12-4, the J gene TRBJ1-2; 7 bases align to TRBD1. This CDR3 comprises 14 residues. After removal of 7 bases from V and 5 bases from J, the junction contained 10 bases not matched to a gene. The CDR3 nucleotides read TGTGCCAGCAACTGGGTGGGGACAGATTATGGCTACACCTTC. Amino acid sequence: CASNWVGTDYGYTF.

The chain employs TRBV20-1 and TRBJ2-3; 13 nucleotides agree with TRBD2. J was trimmed by 1 base and V by 6 bases; bases with no gene match: 13. CDR1 and CDR2 (germline): DFQATT, SNEGSKA (reference sequence). The CDR3 runs to 18 residues. DNA of the CDR3: TGCAGTGCAAACCTAGGACTAGCGGGAGAAGGGGGCACAGATACGCAGTATTTT. It specifies CSANLGLAGEGGTDTQYF.

The chain has TRBV10-3 and TRBJ2-7; TRBD1 matches at 7 bases. The CDR3 contains 15 residues. The germline CDR1 and CDR2 sequences are ENHRY and SYGVKD. V lost 10 bases and J lost 4; bases outside the gene matches: 16. CDR3 residues: CATGLAQGGTYEQYF. The CDR3 DNA is TGTGCCACCGGATTAGCCCAAGGGGGCACTTACGAGCAGTACTTC.

This clonotype was seen a few times. This chain links TRBV7-2 with TRBJ2-5, with D tentatively TRBD1 (6 bases). The CDR3 totals 14 residues. The germline V gene has CDR1 SGHTA and CDR2 FQGNSA. Trimming left V 8 bases short and J 5 bases short, with 18 bases between. In nucleotides, the CDR3 is TGTGCCAGCTCCCTCGTAGGGGGTCAGGAGACCCAGTACTTC. This translates into CASSLVGGQETQYF.

The rearrangement links TRBV19 to TRBJ1-5; D ambiguous. Germline V lookup: CDR1 LNHDA, CDR2 SQIVND (reference sequence). The CDR3 has 17 residues. Trimming removed 5 bases from V and 6 bases from J, with 23 bases in between. CDR3 sequence: CASSLARASPAGQPQHF. CDR3 nucleotide sequence: TGTGCCAGTAGTCTCGCCCGGGCTTCCCCAGCGGGTCAGCCCCAGCATTTT.

The chain uses TRBV10-1 and TRBJ1-1; D unclear. Between the trimmed V and J ends, which lost 10 bases and 0 bases, there was a span of 12 bases. Germline CDR1 WNHNN, CDR2 SYGVQD (reference sequence). The CDR3 loop spans 13 amino acids. Written as DNA, the CDR3 is TGCGCCACTCAAAGTAACCTGAACACTGAAGCTTTCTTT. Translated: CATQSNLNTEAFF.

The rearrangement links TRBV20-1 to TRBJ1-5; D unclear. The CDR3 sequence is 12 residues long. The germline CDR1 and CDR2 sequences are DFQATT and SNEGSKA (reference sequence). The germline V and J ends were trimmed by 3 bases and 6 bases, with 9 bases remaining between them. As DNA, the CDR3 is TGCAGTGCTAGCGGGTCTGGTCAGCCCCAGCATTTT. Encoded protein: CSASGSGQPQHF.

This chain links TRBV21-1 with TRBJ1-4. TRBV21-1 represents a pseudogene. This CDR3 comprises 15 residues. The CDR3 loop reads CASSKRAAGGEKLFF. The CDR3 DNA sequence: TGTGCCAGCAGCAAAAGAGCGGCAGGCGGGGAAAAACTGTTTTTT.

The chain joins TRBV29-1 to TRBJ2-1; D is possibly TRBD1 (5 bases). The V end lost 5 bases, the J end lost 12 bases, and 14 bases lay between the germline ends. The CDR3 runs to 11 residues. Germline loops: CDR1 SQVTM, CDR2 ANQGSEA. The CDR3: CSVPGREGQFF. The CDR3 coding sequence is TGCAGCGTTCCAGGCAGGGAAGGGCAGTTCTTC.

The chain recombines TRBV7-3 with TRBJ2-1; TRBD2 is a possible D gene (6 bases). Trimming shortened V by 5 bases and J by 15 bases, and 14 bases separated the two germline ends. CDR1 and CDR2 (germline): SGHTA, FQGTGA. The CDR3 is made up of 11 amino acids. This chain's CDR3 is CASSAGGILFF. The CDR3 DNA sequence: TGTGCCAGCAGCGCGGGCGGGATTCTGTTCTTC. Variable domain in full (rest from reference TRBV7-3 and TRBJ2-1): GAGVSQTPSNKVTEKGKYVELRCDPISGHTALYWYRQSLGQGPEFLIYFQGTGAADDSGLPNDRFFAVRPEGSVSTLKIQRTERGDSAVYLCASSAGGILFFGPGTRLTVL.

This chain connects TRBV27 to TRBJ2-7; no reliable D call. CDR1 is MNHEY and CDR2 is SMNVEV in the germline V gene (reference sequence). Trimming removed 5 bases at V and 0 bases at J, with 8 bases between. The CDR3 has 13 residues. In DNA form, the CDR3 reads TGTGCCAGCAGTGAACCTAGCTCCTACGAGCAGTACTTC. It codes for CASSEPSSYEQYF.

This chain's CDR3 is CAHGVENIQYF. CDR3 DNA sequence: TGTGCCCACGGGGTAGAAAACATTCAGTACTTC. The chain carries TRBV2 and TRBJ2-4, with D maybe TRBD2 (5 bases). Trimming cost V 11 bases and J 5 bases, with 10 bases left between them. The CDR3 length is 11 residues. In germline, CDR1 is SNHLY, CDR2 FYNNEI.

The rearrangement uses TRBV12-3 or TRBV12-4 and TRBJ2-6; TRBD2 agrees at 9 bases. The CDR3 length is 17 residues. Trimming cost V 6 bases and J 2 bases; bases outside gene matches: 8. As DNA, the CDR3 is TGTGCCAGCAGCCCGGGACTAGCAGAGGCTGGGGCCAACGTCCTGACTTTC. It yields the protein CASSPGLAEAGANVLTF.

This chain links TRBV12-3 or TRBV12-4 with TRBJ2-1; 10 bases line up with TRBD2. The CDR3 extends over 14 amino acids. The ends lost 10 bases at V and 7 bases at J; junction bases unmatched: 10. As DNA, the CDR3 is TGTGCCACAGGGGCGCTAGCGGGAGTAAATGAGCAGTTCTTC. Protein sequence: CATGALAGVNEQFF.